This T cell receptor beta chain appears in the sequencing data of a study of beta chain features in type 1 diabetes. The V end was cut by 10 bases, the J end by 15 bases, with 23 bases between. This CDR3 has 12 residues. Germline loops: CDR1 MNHNY, CDR2 SVGAGI (reference sequence). TCRB transcripts that were expressed got sequenced, as all of the isolated RNA had been reverse transcribed. The data were produced by immunoSEQ multiplex PCR, yet TCRdb's version contains in-frame clones alone and is incomplete. The repertoire holds under 90,000 clones, with roughly a third as singletons. Study-level results: Naive, central memory and Treg TCRB repertoires seemed to resemble each other more closely in patients than they did in healthy donors.

Notes on this clone: As yet, its antigen is unknown.

The rearrangement uses TRBV6-6 and TRBJ2-3, with D hard to call. The specimen sequenced was stem cell memory CD4+ T cells from blood. The receptor was derived from a woman younger than 30 in good health. CDR3 sequence (DNA): TGTGCCACCCTATCCGCGAGCAGGAAGGAATATTTT. Protein product: CATLSASRKEYF.